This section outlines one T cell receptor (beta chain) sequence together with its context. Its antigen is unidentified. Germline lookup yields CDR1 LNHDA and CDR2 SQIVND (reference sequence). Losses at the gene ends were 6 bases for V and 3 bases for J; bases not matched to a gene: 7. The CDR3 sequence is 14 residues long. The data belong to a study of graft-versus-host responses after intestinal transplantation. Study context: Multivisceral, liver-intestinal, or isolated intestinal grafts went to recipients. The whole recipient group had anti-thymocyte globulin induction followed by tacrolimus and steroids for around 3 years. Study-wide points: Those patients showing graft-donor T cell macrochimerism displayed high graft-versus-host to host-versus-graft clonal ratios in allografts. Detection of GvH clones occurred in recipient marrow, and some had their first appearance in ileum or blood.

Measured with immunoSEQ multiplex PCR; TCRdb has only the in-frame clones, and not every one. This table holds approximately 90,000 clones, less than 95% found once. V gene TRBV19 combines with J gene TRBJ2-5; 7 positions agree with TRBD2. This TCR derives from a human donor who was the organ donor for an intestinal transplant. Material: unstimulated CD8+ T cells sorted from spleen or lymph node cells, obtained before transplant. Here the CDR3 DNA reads TGTGCCAGTAGCCCCCGGGACTACAAAGAGACCCAGTACTTC. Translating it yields CASSPRDYKETQYF. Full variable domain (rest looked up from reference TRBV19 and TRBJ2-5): DGGITQSPKYLFRKEGQNVTLSCEQNLNHDAMYWYRQDPGQGLRLIYYSQIVNDFQKGDIAEGYSVSREKKESFPLTVTSAQKNPTAFYLCASSPRDYKETQYFGPGTRLLVL.